This T cell receptor (beta chain) was found in a study of blood T cell repertoires in COVID-19 (dated by TCRdb to the early 2020s). For the wider study: Samples covering the acute and convalescent phases of COVID-19 were provided by collaborators in the United States, Italy and Spain. Nearly every sample came with metadata listing a de-identified subject ID, COVID-19 status, age in years and sex. The samples were drawn from the first 160 participants of the ongoing ImmuneRACE study and from about 1,200 subjects provided by 6 global collaborators. The material from the prospective study consisted of cDNA or gDNA derived from T cells, B-cell-depleted T cells, or PBMCs. The repertoires were made available in a free public database intended to serve as a resource for research on the immune response to SARS-CoV-2. Deeply sampled blood TCRbeta repertoires from subjects exposed to, actively infected with, or recovered from COVID-19 were included in the dataset. HLA class I and class II types, where available, came from metadata supplied by the sample provider rather than from assay-based typing. The full study reports these points: How much clinical and demographic metadata was included differed by source and by participant, and the metadata was provided uncurated.

TCRbeta CDR3 regions were amplified from genomic DNA using the immunoSEQ Assay, a bias-controlled multiplex PCR. The published analysis was carried out like this. The number of nucleated cells in each sample was estimated from the amplification of reference gene primers within the assay. Sequence reads were collapsed and filtered to measure the absolute abundance of every unique TCRbeta CDR3 rearrangement. For each sample, productive Simpson clonality was calculated by taking the square root of Simpson's diversity index across productive rearrangements. Entries here come from immuneACCESS through TCRdb and include only in-frame sequences with V and J called. Some clones fail to appear in such tables; in the studies checked, an unresolved V gene covers under half of the shortfall, and the cause of the remainder is unknown. V, J and clone size reflect that table, while D and trimming were determined from the DNA. In all, the sample holds more than 85,000 clones, and roughly 88% of those were seen once. The ten largest account for around 6% of the sample.

A word on this clone: Its cognate antigen has yet to be identified. Base quality data are lacking; no much larger clone is found one base away.

The V and J ends are trimmed by 0 bases and 7 bases, leaving 9 bases between them. The germline V gene sets CDR1 to MNHEY and CDR2 to SVGAGI. The CDR3 covers 14 residues, taking in both the cysteine and the phenylalanine. Only CDR3 DNA is held: 42 bases, read in frame from base 1. Whole blood was collected in K2EDTA tubes by collaborating institutions according to the institutions' own protocols. Collaborator samples were shipped for TCRbeta analysis as frozen whole blood, isolated PBMCs, or DNA extracted from either sample type. The sequencing sample was made of peripheral blood. The receptor was derived from a woman aged 60-75 years with acute or convalescent COVID-19. The chain uses TRBV6-5 and TRBJ2-2; the D gene identity is not certain. The bases read TGTGCCAGCAGTTACTCACCGGGTGGCGGGGAGCTGTTTTTT. Translated, it gives CASSYSPGGGELFF.